This paragraph reports one T cell receptor beta chain. Its antigen target is currently unknown. No clone much larger than this one lies a single base away; base qualities are absent. The collaborating institutions used their own protocols to collect whole blood in K2EDTA tubes. For TCRbeta analysis, collaborators shipped samples as frozen whole blood, isolated PBMCs, or DNA extracted from either of those sample types. The sample comes from a study of blood T cell repertoires in COVID-19 (dated by TCRdb to 2019 to 2021). For context, the study as a whole: Samples from collaborators originated in the United States, Italy and Spain and spanned both the acute and convalescent phases of COVID-19. The material from the prospective study consisted of cDNA or gDNA derived from T cells, B-cell-depleted T cells, or PBMCs. The dataset comprised deeply sampled blood TCRbeta repertoires from subjects exposed to, actively infected with, or recovered from COVID-19. A freely available public database, intended as a resource for researchers studying the immune response to SARS-CoV-2, is where the repertoires were released. Samples came from the ongoing ImmuneRACE study (first 160 participants) plus 1,254 subjects from 6 global collaborators. Sample metadata almost always included a de-identified subject ID, COVID-19 status, age in years and sex. Where available, HLA class I and class II types were taken from metadata supplied by the sample provider and were not determined by assay-based typing. Overall study results and their limits: The amount of clinical and demographic metadata varied by source and participant and was provided uncurated.

TCRbeta CDR3 regions were amplified from genomic DNA using the immunoSEQ Assay, a bias-controlled multiplex PCR. Turning to the authors' computational methods: Within the assay, amplification of reference gene primers was used to estimate how many nucleated cells each sample contained. Sequence reads were collapsed and filtered to measure the absolute abundance of every unique TCRbeta CDR3 rearrangement. For each sample, productive Simpson clonality was calculated as the square root of Simpson's diversity index across productive rearrangements. Not all clones reach the TCRdb copy of this immuneACCESS table, which keeps in-frame sequences only. Checked studies attribute under half of the gap to unresolved V genes and leave the rest unexplained. V and J calls plus clone size are reproduced from that table; the DNA served to infer D and trimming. This sample is represented by approximately 64,000 clones; approximately 90% of them were singletons. The ten largest clones represent roughly 3.5% of the sample.

The sequenced material came from peripheral blood. This sequence was found in a man aged 70-80 years with acute or convalescent COVID-19.

The nucleotides are TGTGCCAGCTCACCACCCCAGGGTGACTATGGCTACACCTTC. This encodes CASSPPQGDYGYTF. Recombination connected TRBV18 to TRBJ1-2; D gene: possibly TRBD1, on 5 matching bases. Deletion took 0 bases off V and 3 bases off J, with a span of 8 bases between the germline ends. As encoded in the germline V gene, CDR1 is KGHSH while CDR2 is LQKENI. There are 14 amino acids in the CDR3, from cysteine to phenylalanine inclusive. This entry keeps only the CDR3 DNA: 42 bases, framed from base 1.